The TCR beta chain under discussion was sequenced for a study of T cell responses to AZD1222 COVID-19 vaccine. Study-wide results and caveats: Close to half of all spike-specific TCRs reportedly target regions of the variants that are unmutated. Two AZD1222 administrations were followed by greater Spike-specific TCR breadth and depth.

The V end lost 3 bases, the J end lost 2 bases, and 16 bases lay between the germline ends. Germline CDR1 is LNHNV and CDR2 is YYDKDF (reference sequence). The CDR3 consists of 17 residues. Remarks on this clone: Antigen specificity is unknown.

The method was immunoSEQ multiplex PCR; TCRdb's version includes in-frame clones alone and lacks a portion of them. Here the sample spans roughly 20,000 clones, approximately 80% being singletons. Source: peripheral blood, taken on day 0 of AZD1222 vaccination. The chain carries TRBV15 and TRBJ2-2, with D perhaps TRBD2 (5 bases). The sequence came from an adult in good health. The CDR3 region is CATSRGAGGPNTGELFF. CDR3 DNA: TGTGCCACCAGCAGGGGCGCCGGCGGGCCTAACACCGGGGAGCTGTTTTTT.